This T cell receptor (beta chain) was observed in a study of cytomegalovirus exposure and HLA in healthy donors. The V gene's germline CDR1 is LNHNV and CDR2 YYDKDF (reference sequence). Unmatched junction bases numbered 1, after V lost 1 base and J lost 3 bases. The CDR3 runs to 15 residues. Turning to this clone: Its antigen remains unknown.

Primers for the PCR totalled 60 Vbeta and 13 Jbeta. TCRdb's table, derived via immunoSEQ multiplex PCR, lists solely in-frame clones and lacks some. The data show around 150,000 clones, roughly 10% seen once. Study-wide results and caveats: Clonal expansion, a later analysis showed, was greater in HLA-associated TCR beta chains than in equally common others.

The J gene is TRBJ2-1, the V gene TRBV15; 9 bases map to TRBD1. This TCR came from a male donor in good health and CMV-seronegative. The source material was PBMCs. This CDR3 reads CATSRAGQGYNEQFF. The CDR3 DNA sequence: TGTGCCACCAGCAGAGCGGGACAGGGCTACAATGAGCAGTTCTTC.